This is a list of T cell receptor beta chains from one sample in a study of blood T cell repertoires in COVID-19. Some clones are missing from TCRdb's copy, which holds only in-frame ones; the method was immunoSEQ multiplex PCR. The sample carries about 220,000 clones, 86% recorded once. Sequencing was performed on peripheral blood. Receptor source: a young woman who had recovered from COVID-19. The conserved cysteine and the conserved F or W are not part of the CDR3 here. Each record gives: J gene, V gene, CDR3 protein.

TRBJ1-1 | TRBV30 | AWSRWGRADHTEAF
TRBJ2-7 | TRBV5-1 | ASSSTGQGGHEQY
TRBJ1-5 | TRBV2 | ASREGTNQPQH
TRBJ1-2 | TRBV19 | ASSIETGQGYGYT
TRBJ2-1 | TRBV2 | ASSATGGDYNEQF
TRBJ2-1 | TRBV15 | ATSAGGSSYNEQF
TRBJ1-6 | TRBV18 | ASSPPINSPLH
TRBJ1-6 | TRBV7-2 | ASGMTGNSPLH
TRBJ1-1 | TRBV30 | AWIPGTVNTEAF
TRBJ2-2 | TRBV3-1/TRBV3-2 | ASSLGQGNTGELF
TRBJ1-1 | TRBV6-5 | ASSYSTVEGEAF
TRBJ1-2 | TRBV28 | ATHTAGHYGYT
TRBJ1-3 | TRBV7-6 | ASSLGPGDTIY
TRBJ2-2 | TRBV9 | ASSVRENTGELF
TRBJ2-3 | TRBV7-9 | ASSLVAGASTDTQY
TRBJ2-7 | TRBV9 | ASSAHGRSYEQY
TRBJ2-1 | TRBV2 | ASSPDSEQF
TRBJ1-1 | TRBV7-8 | ASSLGGDFSEAF
TRBJ2-2 | TRBV10-3 | ATARGTGELF
TRBJ1-1 | TRBV7-8 | ASSLIGGEMNTEAF
TRBJ2-1 | TRBV6-5 | ASSQGLGGHNEQF
TRBJ1-2 | TRBV5-1 | ASSAGGQSHSYT